This entry lists 8 T cell receptor beta chains sequenced from one sample in a study of T cells in localized non-small cell lung cancer. Only in-frame clones appear in the TCRdb table, and some are missing; sequencing was by immunoSEQ multiplex PCR. The table lists tens of thousands of clones, roughly nine tenths of them singletons. The sample was peripheral blood, taken before any cancer treatment. These receptors were taken from a woman between 18 and 55 years old with stage III lung adenocarcinoma.

This clone appeared once. The chain joins TRBV19 to TRBJ2-7; no clear D. V was cut by 7 bases and J by 2 bases, with 18 bases left in between. The length of the CDR3 is 15 residues. Germline V gene lookup returns CDR1 LNHDA and CDR2 SQIVND (reference sequence). This chain's CDR3 is CASKASEGETYEQYF. In DNA, the CDR3 is TGTGCCAGTAAGGCATCCGAAGGCGAGACCTACGAGCAGTACTTC.

This sequence joins TRBV19 and TRBJ1-2; 11 bases fit TRBD1. The CDR3 runs 15 residues. After removal of 9 bases from V and 5 bases from J, the junction contained 11 bases not matched to a gene. CDR1 is LNHDA and CDR2 is SQIVND in the germline V gene (reference sequence). The CDR3 region has the DNA TGTGCCAGCCGCACAGGACAGGGGGCGCGGTATGGCTACACCTTC. This translates into CASRTGQGARYGYTF.

This chain joins TRBV2 and TRBJ2-1; 10 bases align to TRBD1. The germline V gene encodes CDR1 SNHLY and CDR2 FYNNEI. The CDR3 totals 15 residues. Trimming at V came to 5 bases and at J to 6 bases, leaving 7 bases not matched to a gene. The CDR3 here is CASSKDRGMTNEQFF. In nucleotides, the CDR3 is TGTGCCAGCAGTAAGGACAGGGGGATGACCAATGAGCAGTTCTTC.

The chain employs TRBV18 and TRBJ2-2; 7 bases match TRBD1. CDR1 and CDR2 (germline): KGHSH, LQKENI. The CDR3 is made up of 16 amino acids. Trimming cost V 6 bases and J 0 bases; bases outside gene matches: 7. CDR3 nucleotide sequence: TGTGCCAGCTCCAACGTAGGGGGCCCGAACACCGGGGAGCTGTTTTTT. This codes for CASSNVGGPNTGELFF.

This clone was picked up one time. The chain carries TRBV29-1 and TRBJ1-5, with D unresolved. The germline CDR1 and CDR2 sequences are SQVTM and ANQGSEA. V gave up 5 bases and J gave up 4 bases, with 18 bases separating them. This CDR3 has 15 amino acids. This CDR3 is CSVSEGFGLNQPQHF. The CDR3 region has the DNA TGCAGCGTTTCGGAGGGTTTTGGACTAAATCAGCCCCAGCATTTT.

The chain is built from TRBV9 and TRBJ1-2, with 8 bases matching TRBD1. Germline values: CDR1 SGDLS, CDR2 YYNGEE. The CDR3 has 14 residues. V lost 0 bases to trimming and J lost 4 bases; unmatched junction nucleotides: 2. Here the CDR3 DNA reads TGTGCCAGCAGCGTAGACAGGGGGTCCTATGGCTACACCTTC. It is translated as CASSVDRGSYGYTF.

This chain links TRBV19 with TRBJ1-5; D gene ambiguous. The ends were cut back, 5 bases at V and 1 base at J, with 9 bases in the middle. The CDR3 spans 14 residues. CDR1 and CDR2 from the germline V gene are LNHDA and SQIVND (reference sequence). In DNA, the CDR3 is TGTGCCAGTAGTGCGACGGGGAGCAATCAGCCCCAGCATTTT. The encoded protein is CASSATGSNQPQHF.

V usage is TRBV11-2 and J usage is TRBJ2-1; the D is unclear. CDR3 length: 11 residues. V gave up 6 bases and J gave up 4 bases, with 4 bases separating them. Germline assignment: CDR1 SGHAT and CDR2 FQNNGV. DNA for the CDR3: TGTGCCAGCAGTAATTACAATGAGCAGTTCTTC. Protein sequence: CASSNYNEQFF.